One sample yielded the 5 T cell receptor beta chains listed below, sequenced in a study of OX40 agonist ivuxolimab in advanced cancers. Method: immunoSEQ multiplex PCR; TCRdb's copy keeps in-frame clones and lacks some. Among approximately 30,000 clones listed, 80% to 85% were seen once. The material was CD4+ or CD8+ T cells sorted from blood, obtained in a trial of the OX40 agonist ivuxolimab. These receptors all stem from an adult with an advanced solid tumor such as melanoma, head and neck, liver or kidney cancer.

The V gene is TRBV19, the J gene TRBJ1-5; no firm D call. CDR3 size: 17 residues. Germline loops: CDR1 LNHDA, CDR2 SQIVND (reference sequence). Trimming took off 1 base at V and 1 base at J, with 14 bases between the two ends. The CDR3 sequence is CASSIGRQGRSNQPQHF. The CDR3 coding sequence is TGTGCCAGTAGTATAGGCCGTCAAGGGAGGAGCAATCAGCCCCAGCATTTT.

CDR3 residues: CAISDPGLAGNEQYF. The CDR3 nucleotides are TGTGCCATCAGTGACCCCGGACTAGCGGGAAACGAGCAGTACTTC. This chain uses TRBV10-3 with TRBJ2-7; 12 bases are a match to TRBD2. Trimming took 3 bases from V and 5 from J; bases not matched to a gene: 5. The CDR3 runs 15 residues. CDR1 is ENHRY and CDR2 is SYGVKD in the germline V gene.

This chain connects TRBV13 to TRBJ2-1; TRBD2 matches at 7 bases. This CDR3 contains 16 residues. Germline loops: CDR1 PRHDT, CDR2 FYEKMQ (reference sequence). The trim removed 5 bases at V and 5 bases at J, leaving 12 bases unmatched. CDR3 sequence: CASSPGASGAHNEQFF. DNA of the CDR3: TGTGCCAGCAGCCCCGGTGCTAGCGGAGCCCACAATGAGCAGTTCTTC.

The gene calls are TRBV5-1 and TRBJ1-1, with TRBD1 as a possible D gene (5 bases). Germline-derived CDR1 and CDR2 are SGHRS and YFSETQ. Deletions cut 7 bases from V and 8 bases from J, with 21 bases between. The CDR3 is 14 residues long. The CDR3 spells CASAFGGTGAEAFF. Written as DNA, the CDR3 is TGCGCCAGCGCCTTCGGGGGTACCGGGGCAGAAGCTTTCTTT. The full variable domain, rest sourced from reference TRBV5-1 and TRBJ1-1, is KAGVTQTPRYLIKTRGQQVTLSCSPISGHRSVSWYQQTPGQGLQFLFEYFSETQRNKGNFPGRFSGRQFSNSRSEMNVSTLELGDSALYLCASAFGGTGAEAFFGQGTRLTVV.

The V gene is TRBV11-3, the J gene TRBJ1-5; D not resolved. The V and J ends lost 6 bases and 0 bases respectively, with 18 bases between them. The CDR3 covers 17 residues. Germline CDR1 reads SGHNT; CDR2 reads YENEEA. The CDR3, as DNA: TGTGCCAGCAGTCTCGGGGAGGCCCCGGATAGCAATCAGCCCCAGCATTTT. Protein: CASSLGEAPDSNQPQHF.